This T cell receptor beta chain was retrieved from a study of T cell changes during pregnancy in multiple sclerosis. The table lists this clone with a few counts. Data came from immunoSEQ multiplex PCR; TCRdb stores just in-frame clones and leaves some out. The sample holds just under 70,000 clones; roughly 89% are singletons and the top ten take around 0.86%. Germline values: CDR1 MNHNY, CDR2 SVGAGI (reference sequence). This CDR3 spans 13 amino acids. Trimming left V 6 bases short and J 4 bases short, with 12 bases between. The chain couples TRBV6-6 to TRBJ1-1, with D perhaps matching TRBD1 (5 bases). The TCR originated in a female donor with multiple sclerosis, enrolled in a pregnancy study. Sequences were derived from peripheral blood, sampled in the second trimester of pregnancy. In DNA form, the CDR3 reads TGTGCCAGCAGCCTCCAGGGCATCACTGAAGCTTTCTTT. Protein product: CASSLQGITEAFF.